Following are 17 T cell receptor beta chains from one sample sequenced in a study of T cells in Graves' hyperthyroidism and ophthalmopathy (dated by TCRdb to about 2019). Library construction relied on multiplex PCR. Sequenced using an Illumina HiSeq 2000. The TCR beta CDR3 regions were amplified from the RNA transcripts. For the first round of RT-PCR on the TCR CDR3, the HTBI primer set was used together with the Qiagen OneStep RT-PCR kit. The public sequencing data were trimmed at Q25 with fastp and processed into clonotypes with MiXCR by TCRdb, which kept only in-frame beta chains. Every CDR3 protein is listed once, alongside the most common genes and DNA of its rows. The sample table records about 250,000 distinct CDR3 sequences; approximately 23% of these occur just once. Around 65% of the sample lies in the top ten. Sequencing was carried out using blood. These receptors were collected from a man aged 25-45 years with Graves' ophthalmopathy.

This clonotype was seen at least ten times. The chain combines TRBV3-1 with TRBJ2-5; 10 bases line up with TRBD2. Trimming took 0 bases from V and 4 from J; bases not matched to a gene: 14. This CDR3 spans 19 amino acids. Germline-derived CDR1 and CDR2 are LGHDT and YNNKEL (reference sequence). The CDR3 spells CASSQDHLFSSGSSETQYF. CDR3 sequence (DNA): TGTGCCAGCAGCCAAGACCACCTTTTTTCTAGCGGGAGCTCAGAGACCCAGTACTTC.

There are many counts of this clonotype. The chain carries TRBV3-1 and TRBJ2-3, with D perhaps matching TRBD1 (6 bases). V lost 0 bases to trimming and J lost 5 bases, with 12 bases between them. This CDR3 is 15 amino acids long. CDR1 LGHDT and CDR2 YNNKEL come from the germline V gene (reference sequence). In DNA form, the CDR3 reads TGTGCCAGCAGCCAAGAGGGACGCAGGGGAGATACGCAGTATTTT. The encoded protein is CASSQEGRRGDTQYF.

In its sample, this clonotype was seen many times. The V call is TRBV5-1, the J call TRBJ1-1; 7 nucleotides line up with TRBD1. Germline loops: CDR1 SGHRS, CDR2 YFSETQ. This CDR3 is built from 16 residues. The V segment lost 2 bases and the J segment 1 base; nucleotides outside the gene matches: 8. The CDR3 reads CASSFSGGSRNTEAFF. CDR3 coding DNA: TGCGCCAGCAGCTTTTCAGGGGGGTCGAGGAACACTGAAGCTTTCTTT.

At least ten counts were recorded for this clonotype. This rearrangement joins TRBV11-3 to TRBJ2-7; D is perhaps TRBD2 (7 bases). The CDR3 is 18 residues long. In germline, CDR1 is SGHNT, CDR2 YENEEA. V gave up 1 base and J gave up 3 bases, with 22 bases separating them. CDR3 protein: CASSLAAVEAGHIYEQYF. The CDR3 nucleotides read TGTGCCAGCAGCTTAGCCGCCGTGGAAGCGGGACACATCTACGAGCAGTACTTC.

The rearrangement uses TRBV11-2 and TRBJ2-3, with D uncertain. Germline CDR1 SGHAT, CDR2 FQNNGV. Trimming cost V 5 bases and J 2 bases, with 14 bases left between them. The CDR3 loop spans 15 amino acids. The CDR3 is CASSISWAFTDTQYF. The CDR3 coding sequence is TGTGCCAGCAGCATCAGCTGGGCCTTCACAGATACGCAGTATTTT.

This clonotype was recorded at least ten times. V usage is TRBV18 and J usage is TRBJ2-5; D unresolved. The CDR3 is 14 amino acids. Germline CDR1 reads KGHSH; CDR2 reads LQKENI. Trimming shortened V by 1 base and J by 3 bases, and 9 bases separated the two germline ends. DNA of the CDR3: TGTGCCAGCTCACCACGGAAGTTAGAAGAGACCCAGTACTTC. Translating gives CASSPRKLEETQYF. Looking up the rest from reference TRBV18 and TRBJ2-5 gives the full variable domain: NAGVMQNPRHLVRRRGQEARLRCSPMKGHSHVYWYRQLPEEGLKFMVYLQKENIIDESGMPKERFSAEFPKEGPSILRIQQVVRGDSAAYFCASSPRKLEETQYFGPGTRLLVL.

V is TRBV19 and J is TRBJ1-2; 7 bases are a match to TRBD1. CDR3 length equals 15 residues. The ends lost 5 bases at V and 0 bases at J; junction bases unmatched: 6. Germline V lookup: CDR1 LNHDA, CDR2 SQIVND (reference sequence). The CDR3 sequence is CASSVQGVANYGYTF. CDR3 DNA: TGTGCCAGTAGTGTTCAGGGGGTAGCTAACTATGGCTACACCTTC.

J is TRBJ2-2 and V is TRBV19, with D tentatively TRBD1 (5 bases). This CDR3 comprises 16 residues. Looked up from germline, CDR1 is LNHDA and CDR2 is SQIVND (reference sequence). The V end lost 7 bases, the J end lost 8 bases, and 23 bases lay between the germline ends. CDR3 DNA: TGTGCCAGTATCGCCGGACACTCTCGAATAAATGGGGAGCTGTTTTTT. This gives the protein CASIAGHSRINGELFF.

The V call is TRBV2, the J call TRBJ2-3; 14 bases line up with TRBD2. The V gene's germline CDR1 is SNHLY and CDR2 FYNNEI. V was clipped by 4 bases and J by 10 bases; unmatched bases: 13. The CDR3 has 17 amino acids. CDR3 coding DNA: TGTGCCAGCAGTGGAGGAGGGACTAGCGGGAGTCTCGCCGCGCAGTATTTT. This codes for CASSGGGTSGSLAAQYF.

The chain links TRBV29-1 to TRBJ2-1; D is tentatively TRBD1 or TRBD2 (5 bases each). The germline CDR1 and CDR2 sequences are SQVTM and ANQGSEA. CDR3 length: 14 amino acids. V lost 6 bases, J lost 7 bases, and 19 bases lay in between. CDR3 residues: CSVGAIGVVNEQFF. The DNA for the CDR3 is TGCAGCGTCGGGGCCATAGGGGTAGTTAATGAGCAGTTCTTC.

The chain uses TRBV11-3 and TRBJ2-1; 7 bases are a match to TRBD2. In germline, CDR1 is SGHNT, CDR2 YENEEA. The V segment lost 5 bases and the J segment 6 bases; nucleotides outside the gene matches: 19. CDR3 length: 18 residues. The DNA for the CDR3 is TGTGCCAGCAGCCCCGAGGGGATAGCGGGTACGCTCGCCAATGAGCAGTTCTTC. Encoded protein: CASSPEGIAGTLANEQFF.

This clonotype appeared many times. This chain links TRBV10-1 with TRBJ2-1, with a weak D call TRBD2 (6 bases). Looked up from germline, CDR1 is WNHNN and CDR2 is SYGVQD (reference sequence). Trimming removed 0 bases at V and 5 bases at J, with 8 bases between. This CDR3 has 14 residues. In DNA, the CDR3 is TGCGCCAGCAGTGAGTCGGGACTCAACAATGAGCAGTTCTTC. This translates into CASSESGLNNEQFF.

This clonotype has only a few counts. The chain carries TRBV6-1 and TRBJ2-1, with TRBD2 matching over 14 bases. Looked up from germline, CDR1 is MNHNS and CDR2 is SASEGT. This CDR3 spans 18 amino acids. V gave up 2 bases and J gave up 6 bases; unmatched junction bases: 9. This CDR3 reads CASSEWGLAGAVINEQFF. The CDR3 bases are TGTGCCAGCAGTGAATGGGGACTAGCGGGAGCCGTAATCAATGAGCAGTTCTTC.

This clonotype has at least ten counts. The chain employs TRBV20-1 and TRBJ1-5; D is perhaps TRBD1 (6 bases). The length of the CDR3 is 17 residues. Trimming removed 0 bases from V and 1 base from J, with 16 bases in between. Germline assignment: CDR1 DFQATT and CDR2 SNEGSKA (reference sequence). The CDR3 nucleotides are TGCAGTGCTAGAGATCTTGGGGGGGCGACGAGCAATCAGCCCCAGCATTTT. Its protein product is CSARDLGGATSNQPQHF.

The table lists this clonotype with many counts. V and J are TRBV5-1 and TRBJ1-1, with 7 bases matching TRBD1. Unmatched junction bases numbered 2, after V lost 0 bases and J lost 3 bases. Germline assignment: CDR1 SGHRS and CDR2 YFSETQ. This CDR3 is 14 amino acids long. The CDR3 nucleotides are TGCGCCAGCAGCTTGGGAGGGGGCGACACTGAAGCTTTCTTT. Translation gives CASSLGGGDTEAFF.

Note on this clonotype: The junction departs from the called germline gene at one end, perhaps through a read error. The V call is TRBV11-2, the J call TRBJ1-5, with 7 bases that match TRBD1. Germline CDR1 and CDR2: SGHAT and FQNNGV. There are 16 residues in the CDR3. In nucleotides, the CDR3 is TGTGCCAGCAGCTTAGACTACAGGGGTAGCAATCAGCCCCAGCAATTT. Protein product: CASSLDYRGSNQPQQF.

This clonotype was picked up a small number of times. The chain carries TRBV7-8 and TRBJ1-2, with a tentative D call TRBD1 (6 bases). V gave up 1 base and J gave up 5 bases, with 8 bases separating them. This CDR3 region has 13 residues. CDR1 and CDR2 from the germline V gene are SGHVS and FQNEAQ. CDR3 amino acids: CASSLDQGYGYTF. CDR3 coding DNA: TGTGCCAGCAGCTTAGACCAGGGGTATGGCTACACCTTC. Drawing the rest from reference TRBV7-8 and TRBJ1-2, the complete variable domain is GAGVSQSPRYKVAKRGQDVALRCDPISGHVSLFWYQQALGQGPEFLTYFQNEAQLDKSGLPSDRFFAERPEGSVSTLKIQRTQQEDSAVYLCASSLDQGYGYTFGSGTRLTVV.